This T cell receptor beta chain was identified in a study of T cell changes during pregnancy in multiple sclerosis. The V end lost 0 bases, the J end lost 1 base, and 4 bases lay between the germline ends. CDR3 length: 13 residues. Germline CDR1 SGHRS, CDR2 YFSETQ. Only in-frame clones appear in the TCRdb table, and some are missing; sequencing was by immunoSEQ multiplex PCR. The sample contains some 37,000 clones, about 88% of which appear only once. Specimen: CD4+ T cells from peripheral blood mononuclear cells, collected in the first trimester of pregnancy. The V gene is TRBV5-1, the J gene TRBJ2-5; D gene unclear. The TCR originated in a female donor with multiple sclerosis, enrolled in a pregnancy study. The CDR3 is CASSLGAQETQYF. The CDR3 DNA sequence: TGCGCCAGCAGCTTGGGGGCCCAAGAGACCCAGTACTTC.